This TCR beta chain was recovered during a study of beta chain features in type 1 diabetes. Every isolated RNA sample was fully reverse transcribed, so sequencing captured expressed TCRB transcripts. Some clones are missing from TCRdb's copy, which holds only in-frame ones; the method was immunoSEQ multiplex PCR. Found here are nearly 350,000 clones, 7% to 10% of them singletons; the top ten hold approximately 1%. This clone was observed a few times. Its matching antigen is unknown. General study findings and limits: When Type 1 diabetes patients were examined, their TCRB CDR3s proved moderately but significantly shorter in all four CD4+ subsets. PCR might pick shorter templates more often, in the same way for patients and controls. Across patients, naive, central memory and Treg TCRB repertoires exhibited apparently greater similarity than was observed across healthy donors. The study left unresolved whether HLA type influences TCRB rearrangement.

Trimming shortened V by 5 bases and J by 6 bases, and 10 bases separated the two germline ends. CDR3 length equals 12 residues. Germline lookup yields CDR1 SEHNR and CDR2 FQNEAQ (reference sequence). This TCR came from a young man with type 1 diabetes. The V gene is TRBV7-9, the J gene TRBJ1-2; D is possibly TRBD1 (5 bases). Sequencing input: central memory CD4+ T cells from blood. The CDR3 nucleotides are TGTGCCAGCAGCCATCAGGGAAATGGCTACACCTTC. Its protein product is CASSHQGNGYTF.